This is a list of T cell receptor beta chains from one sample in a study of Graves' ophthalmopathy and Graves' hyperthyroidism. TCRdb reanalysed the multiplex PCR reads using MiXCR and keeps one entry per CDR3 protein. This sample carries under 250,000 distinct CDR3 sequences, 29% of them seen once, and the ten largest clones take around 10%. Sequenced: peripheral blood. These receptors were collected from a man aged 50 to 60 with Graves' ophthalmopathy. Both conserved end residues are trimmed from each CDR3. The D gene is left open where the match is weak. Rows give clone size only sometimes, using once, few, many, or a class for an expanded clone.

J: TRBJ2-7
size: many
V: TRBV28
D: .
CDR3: ASTDLPGEQY

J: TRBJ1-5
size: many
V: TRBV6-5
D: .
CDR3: ASSYTDTAQH

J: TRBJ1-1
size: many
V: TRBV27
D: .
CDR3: ASSLRGLWGTEAF

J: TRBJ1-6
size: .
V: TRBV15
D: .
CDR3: ATSREGGIGNSPLH

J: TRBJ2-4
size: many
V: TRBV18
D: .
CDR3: ASSPPSRDIQY

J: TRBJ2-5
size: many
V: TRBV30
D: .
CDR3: AWNPGPTGETQY

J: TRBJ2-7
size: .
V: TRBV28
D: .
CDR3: ASSLGGPGSHEQY

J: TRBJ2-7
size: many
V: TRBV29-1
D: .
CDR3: SVAAGNSYEQY

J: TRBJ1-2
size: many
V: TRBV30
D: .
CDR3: AWSFGLGEDGYT

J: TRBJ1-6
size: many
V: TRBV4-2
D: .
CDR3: ASSQVPAQNSPLH

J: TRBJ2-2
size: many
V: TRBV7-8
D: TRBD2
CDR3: ASSSSGGAYHTGELF

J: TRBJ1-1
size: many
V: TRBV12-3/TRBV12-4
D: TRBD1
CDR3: ASSQGAGYTEAF

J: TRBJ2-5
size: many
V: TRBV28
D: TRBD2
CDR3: ASLRGGSGRALETQY

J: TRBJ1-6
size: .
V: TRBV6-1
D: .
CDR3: ASRALYSPLH

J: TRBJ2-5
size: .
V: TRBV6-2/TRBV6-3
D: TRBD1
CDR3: ASSSRTGSKRETQY

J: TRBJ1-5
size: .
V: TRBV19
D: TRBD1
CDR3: ASSGTGTSNQPQH

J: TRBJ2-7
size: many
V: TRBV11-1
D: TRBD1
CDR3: ASSLVGADRTSYEQY

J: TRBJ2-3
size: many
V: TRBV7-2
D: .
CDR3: ASSSDASWTDTQY

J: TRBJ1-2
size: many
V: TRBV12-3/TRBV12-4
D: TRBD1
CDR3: ASSIGTGVNYGYT

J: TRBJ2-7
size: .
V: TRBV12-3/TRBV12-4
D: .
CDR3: ASSPSYRAYEQY

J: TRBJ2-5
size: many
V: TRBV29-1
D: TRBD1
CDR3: SVESDPSRGPGETQY

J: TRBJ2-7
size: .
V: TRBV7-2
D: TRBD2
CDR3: ASSWGLAGGEQY

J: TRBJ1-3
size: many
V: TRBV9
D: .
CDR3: ASEGGNTIY

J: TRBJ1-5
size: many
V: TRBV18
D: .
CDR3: ASSPSGPPQH

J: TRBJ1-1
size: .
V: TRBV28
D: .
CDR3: ASSSDSLEAF

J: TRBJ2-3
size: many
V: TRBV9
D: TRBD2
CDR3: ASSGLAGETDTQY

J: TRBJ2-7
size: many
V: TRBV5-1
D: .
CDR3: ASSLDPPSSYEQY

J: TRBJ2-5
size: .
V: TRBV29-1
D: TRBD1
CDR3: SVVGQAAQETQY

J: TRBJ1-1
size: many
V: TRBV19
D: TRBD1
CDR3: ASSRNRGGTEAF

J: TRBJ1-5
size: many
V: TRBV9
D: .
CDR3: ASSVDGSNQPQH

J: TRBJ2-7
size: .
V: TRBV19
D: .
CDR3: ASSISAGYEQY

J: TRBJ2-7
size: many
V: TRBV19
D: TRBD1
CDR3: ASSWGDRGTYEQY

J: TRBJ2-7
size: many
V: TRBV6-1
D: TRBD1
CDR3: ASLDRGVVDEQY

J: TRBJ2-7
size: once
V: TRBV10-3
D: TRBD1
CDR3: AISERTGPGEQY

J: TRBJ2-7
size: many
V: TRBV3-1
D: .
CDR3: ASSQAAQYEQY

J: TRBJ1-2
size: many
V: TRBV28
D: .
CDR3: ASSVLIDSSGYT